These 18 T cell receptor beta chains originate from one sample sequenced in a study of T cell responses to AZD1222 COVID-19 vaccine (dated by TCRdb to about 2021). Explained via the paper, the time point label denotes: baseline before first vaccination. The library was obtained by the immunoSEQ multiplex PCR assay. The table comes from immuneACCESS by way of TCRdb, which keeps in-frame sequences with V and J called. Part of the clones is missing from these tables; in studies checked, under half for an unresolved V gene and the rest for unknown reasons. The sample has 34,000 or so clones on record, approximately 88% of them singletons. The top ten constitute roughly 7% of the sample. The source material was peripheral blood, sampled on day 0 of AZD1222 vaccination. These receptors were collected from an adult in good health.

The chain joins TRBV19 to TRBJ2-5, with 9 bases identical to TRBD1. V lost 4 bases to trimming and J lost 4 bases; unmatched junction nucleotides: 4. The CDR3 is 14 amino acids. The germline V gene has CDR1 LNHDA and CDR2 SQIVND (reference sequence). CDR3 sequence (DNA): TGTGCCAGTAGTACGGGACAGGGACCAGAGACCCAGTACTTC. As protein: CASSTGQGPETQYF.

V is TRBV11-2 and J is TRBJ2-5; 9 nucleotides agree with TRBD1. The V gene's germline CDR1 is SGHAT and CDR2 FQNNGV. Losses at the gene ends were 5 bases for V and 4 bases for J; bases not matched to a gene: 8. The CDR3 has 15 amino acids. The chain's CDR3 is CASSLGTGSGETQYF. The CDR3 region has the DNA TGTGCCAGCAGCCTAGGGACAGGGTCGGGAGAGACCCAGTACTTC. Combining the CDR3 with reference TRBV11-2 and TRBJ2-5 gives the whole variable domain EAGVAQSPRYKIIEKRQSVAFWCNPISGHATLYWYQQILGQGPKLLIQFQNNGVVDDSQLPKDRFSAERLKGVDSTLKIQPAKLEDSAVYLCASSLGTGSGETQYFGPGTRLLVL.

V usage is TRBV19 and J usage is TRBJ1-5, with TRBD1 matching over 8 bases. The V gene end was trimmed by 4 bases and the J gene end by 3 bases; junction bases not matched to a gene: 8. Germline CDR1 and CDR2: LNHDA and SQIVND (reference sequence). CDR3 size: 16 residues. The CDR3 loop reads CASSSSGQGLNQPQHF. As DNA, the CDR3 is TGTGCCAGTAGTAGTTCAGGACAGGGACTCAATCAGCCCCAGCATTTT.

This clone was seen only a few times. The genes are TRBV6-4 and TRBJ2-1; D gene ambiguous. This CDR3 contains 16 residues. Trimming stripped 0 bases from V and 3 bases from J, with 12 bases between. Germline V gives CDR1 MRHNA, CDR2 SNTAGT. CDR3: CASSDSISAVYNEQFF. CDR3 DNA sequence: TGTGCCAGCAGTGACTCGATCAGCGCCGTCTACAATGAGCAGTTCTTC.

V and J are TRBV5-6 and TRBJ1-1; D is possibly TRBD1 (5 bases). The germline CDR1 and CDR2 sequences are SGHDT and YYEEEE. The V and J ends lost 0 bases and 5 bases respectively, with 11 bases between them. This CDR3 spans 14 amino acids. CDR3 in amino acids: CASSLAGLRTEAFF. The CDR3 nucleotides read TGTGCCAGCAGCTTGGCAGGGTTGCGAACTGAAGCTTTCTTT.

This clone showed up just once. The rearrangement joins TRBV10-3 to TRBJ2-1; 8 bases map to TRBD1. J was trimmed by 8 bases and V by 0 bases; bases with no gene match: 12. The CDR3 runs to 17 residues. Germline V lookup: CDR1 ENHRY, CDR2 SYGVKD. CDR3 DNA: TGTGCCATCAGTGAGTCGACTGGCAGGGGGCGAGGGGATGAGCAGTTCTTC. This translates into CAISESTGRGRGDEQFF.

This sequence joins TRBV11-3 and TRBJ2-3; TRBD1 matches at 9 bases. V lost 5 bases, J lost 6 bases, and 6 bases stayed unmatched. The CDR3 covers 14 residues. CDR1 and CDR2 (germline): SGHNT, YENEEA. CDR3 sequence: CASSLGTGIDTQYF. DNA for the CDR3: TGTGCCAGCAGCCTCGGGACAGGGATCGATACGCAGTATTTT.

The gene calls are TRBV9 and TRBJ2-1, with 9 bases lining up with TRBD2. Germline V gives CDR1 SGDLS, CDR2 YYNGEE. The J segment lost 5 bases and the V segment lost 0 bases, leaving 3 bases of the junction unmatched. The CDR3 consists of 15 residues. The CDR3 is CASSVGLAADNEQFF. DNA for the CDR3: TGTGCCAGCAGCGTAGGACTAGCGGCTGACAATGAGCAGTTCTTC.

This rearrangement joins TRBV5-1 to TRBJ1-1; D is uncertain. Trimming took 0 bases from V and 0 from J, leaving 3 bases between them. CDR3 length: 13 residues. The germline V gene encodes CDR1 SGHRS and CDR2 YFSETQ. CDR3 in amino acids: CASSLVVNTEAFF. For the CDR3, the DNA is TGCGCCAGCAGCTTGGTCGTGAACACTGAAGCTTTCTTT.

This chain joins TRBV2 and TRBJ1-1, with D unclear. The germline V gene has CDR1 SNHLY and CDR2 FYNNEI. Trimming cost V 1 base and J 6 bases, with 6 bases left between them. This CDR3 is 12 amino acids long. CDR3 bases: TGTGCCAGCAGTGAAGAAAGCGCTGAAGCTTTCTTT. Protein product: CASSEESAEAFF.

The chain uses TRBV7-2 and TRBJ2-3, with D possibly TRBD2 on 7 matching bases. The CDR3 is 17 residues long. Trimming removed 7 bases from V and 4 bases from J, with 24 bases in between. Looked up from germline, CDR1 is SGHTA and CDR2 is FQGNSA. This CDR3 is CASTAPRRGPSSDTQYF. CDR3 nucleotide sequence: TGTGCCAGCACTGCTCCGCGGCGGGGGCCTTCTTCAGATACGCAGTATTTT. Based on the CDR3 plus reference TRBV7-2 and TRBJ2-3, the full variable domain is GAGVSQSPSNKVTEKGKDVELRCDPISGHTALYWYRQSLGQGLEFLIYFQGNSAPDKSGLPSDRFSAERTGGSVSTLTIQRTQQEDSAVYLCASTAPRRGPSSDTQYFGPGTRLTVL.

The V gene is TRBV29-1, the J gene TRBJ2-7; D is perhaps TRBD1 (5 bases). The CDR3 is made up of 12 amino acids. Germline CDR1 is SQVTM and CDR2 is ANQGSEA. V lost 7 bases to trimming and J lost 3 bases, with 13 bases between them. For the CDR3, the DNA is TGCAGCGCCTCGGACACTTACTACGAGCAGTACTTC. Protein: CSASDTYYEQYF.

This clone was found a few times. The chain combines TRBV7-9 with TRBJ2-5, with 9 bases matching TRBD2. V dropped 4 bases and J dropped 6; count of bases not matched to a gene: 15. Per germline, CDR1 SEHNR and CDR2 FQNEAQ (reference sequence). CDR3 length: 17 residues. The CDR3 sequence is CASSSLLGAGGLQTQYF. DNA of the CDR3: TGTGCCAGCAGCTCCCTGTTGGGAGCGGGGGGATTACAGACCCAGTACTTC.

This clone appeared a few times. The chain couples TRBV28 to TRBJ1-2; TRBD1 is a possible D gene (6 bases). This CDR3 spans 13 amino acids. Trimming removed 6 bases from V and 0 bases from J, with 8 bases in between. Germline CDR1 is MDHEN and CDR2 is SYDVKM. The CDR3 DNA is TGTGCCAGCAGACAGGGTGCTAACTATGGCTACACCTTC. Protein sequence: CASRQGANYGYTF.

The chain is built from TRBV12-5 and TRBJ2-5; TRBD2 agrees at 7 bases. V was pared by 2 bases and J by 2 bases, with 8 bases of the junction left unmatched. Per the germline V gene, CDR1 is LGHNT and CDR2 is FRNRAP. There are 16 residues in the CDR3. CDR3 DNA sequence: TGTGCTAGTGGTTTGTCTTGGGGGGGAGGACAAGAGACCCAGTACTTC. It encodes CASGLSWGGGQETQYF.

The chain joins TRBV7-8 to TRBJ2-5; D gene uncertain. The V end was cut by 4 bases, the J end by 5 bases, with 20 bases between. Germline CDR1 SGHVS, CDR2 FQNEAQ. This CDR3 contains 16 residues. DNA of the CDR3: TGTGCCAGCAGCTCCGCCCTCTTTCGCGGACGCGAGACCCAGTACTTC. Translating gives CASSSALFRGRETQYF.

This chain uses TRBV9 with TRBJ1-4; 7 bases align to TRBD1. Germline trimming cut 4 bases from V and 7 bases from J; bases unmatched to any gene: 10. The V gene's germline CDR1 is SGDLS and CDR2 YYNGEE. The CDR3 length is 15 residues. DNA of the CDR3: TGTGCCAGCAGCTCGAGGGGGCGCGATGGTGAAAAACTGTTTTTT. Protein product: CASSSRGRDGEKLFF.

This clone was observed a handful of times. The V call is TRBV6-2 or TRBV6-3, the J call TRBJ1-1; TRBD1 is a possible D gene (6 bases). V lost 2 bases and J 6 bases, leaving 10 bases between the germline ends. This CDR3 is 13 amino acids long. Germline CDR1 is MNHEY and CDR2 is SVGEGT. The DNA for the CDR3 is TGTGCCAGCAGTTACAACCCAGGGGCTGAAGCTTTCTTT. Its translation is CASSYNPGAEAFF.